One sample yielded the 16 T cell receptor gamma chains listed below, sequenced in a study of γδ T cells in repeated Plasmodium falciparum infection. TCRdb re-called clones from the multiplex PCR reads using CATT. The sample gives roughly 24,000 gamma-chain clones, under 3% of which show up once; about 30% is in the top ten. Vgamma9/Vdelta2+ and Vdelta2-negative gammadelta T cells were flow-sorted from PBMC for bulk sequencing. Material: gamma-delta T cells from blood. The receptors come from a pool of human donors (malaria-infected and uninfected, not separated).

A remark on this clone: A far bigger clonotype differs at one base, so this is likely a read error. This sample also contains other DNA sequences that code for the same CDR3. The V gene is TRGV9, the J gene TRGJ1 or TRGJ2. No J segment appears in TCRdb, so it was assigned here by matching the sequence to germline. V lost 0 bases to trimming and J lost 4 bases; unmatched junction nucleotides: 15. Germline CDR1 and CDR2: GITISATS and ISYDGTV (reference sequence). This CDR3 comprises 17 residues. Here the CDR3 reads CALWEVQGEGKYYKKLF. DNA of the CDR3: TGTGCCTTGTGGGAGGTGCAGGGGGAAGGAAAATATTATAAGAAACTCTTT.

A note on this clone: The protein that TCRdb holds for this DNA derives from a much larger clone and differs from the translated DNA at residue 12, which likely indicates a read error; the protein shown here is translated from the DNA. The V gene was identified as TRGV9, while no J gene was called. The V gene's germline CDR1 is GITISATS and CDR2 ISYDGTV (reference sequence). This CDR3 contains 14 residues. CDR3 coding DNA: TGTGCCTTGTGGGAGGTTCCCTATTATTATAAGAATCTCTTT. Protein sequence: CALWEVPYYYKNLF.

This clone was recorded a few times. With a far larger clone one base away, a read error is the likely cause. No DNA is shown, since the ends of the CDR3 on it are uncertain; the CDR3 is the one TCRdb lists. CDR3 region: CALWEVKRDDIRNSLAVEQHLLSQVSIGRIQHF. The V gene is listed as TRGV9; no J gene was called. Germline lookup yields CDR1 GITISATS and CDR2 ISYDGTV (reference sequence). The CDR3 extends over 33 residues, inclusive of both ends.

A remark on this clone: One end of the junction fails to match germline, which may point to a read error. The CDR3 sequence is CSATWAPVGGYKKLF. As DNA, the CDR3 is TGCAGTGCCACCTGGGCCCCGGTCGGAGGCTATAAGAAACTCTTT. This sequence joins TRGV4 and TRGJ1 or TRGJ2. The J gene, left out of TCRdb, was set here by checking the DNA against germline. The CDR3 is 15 amino acids. CDR1 EGSTGY and CDR2 YDSYTSSV come from the germline V gene.

This clone turned up a few times. The amino acid sequence in TCRdb belongs to a much larger clone and departs from this DNA's translation at residue 7, likely a sequencing read error; the sequence shown is translated from the DNA. The rearrangement joins TRGV9 to TRGJ1 or TRGJ2. Here the J gene was assigned by germline matching of the DNA, as TCRdb has none. Germline lookup yields CDR1 GITISATS and CDR2 ISYDGTV (reference sequence). The CDR3 has 14 amino acids. The J segment lost 5 bases and the V segment lost 6 bases, leaving 13 bases of the junction unmatched. The CDR3 DNA reads TGTGCCTTGTGGATAATAGGGGTGGATTATAAGAAACTCTTT. It translates to CALWIIGVDYKKLF.

The table lists this clone with many counts. Given a far larger clone just one base away, this is likely a sequencing read error. The sample carries other DNA sequences with the same CDR3. No J gene was named, though the V gene is TRGV9. The CDR3 spans 15 residues. Germline CDR1 GITISATS, CDR2 ISYDGTV (reference sequence). CDR3 sequence: CALWDRLQGNYKKLF. CDR3 in DNA: TGTGCCTTGTGGGACCGCCTGCAAGGGAATTATAAGAAACTTTTT.

This clone was observed many times. The V and J genes are TRGV9 and TRGJP1. CDR1 is GITISATS, CDR2 ISYDGTV, per germline (reference sequence). The CDR3 contains 11 residues. V shed 2 bases and J 9 bases; nucleotides not matched to a gene: 0. CDR3 loop: CALWEGWFKIF. In DNA, the CDR3 is TGTGCCTTGTGGGAGGGTTGGTTCAAGATATTT.

Many counts were recorded for this clone. The chain employs TRGV2 and TRGJ1 or TRGJ2. TCRdb gives no J gene; it was assigned here by matching the DNA to germline. The CDR3 has 14 residues. Trimming removed 0 bases from V and 7 bases from J; junction bases left unmatched: 9. Germline CDR1 and CDR2: EGSNGY and YDSYNSKV. The CDR3 loop is CATWDGPCRYKKLF. The CDR3 DNA is TGTGCCACCTGGGACGGGCCTTGTCGATATAAGAAACTCTTT.

This clone was found many times. The protein given by TCRdb reflects a much larger clone and differs at residue 9 from this DNA's translation, likely from a read error; the protein shown is the DNA's translation. The gene calls are TRGV4 and TRGJ1 or TRGJ2. The CDR3 sequence is 11 residues long. V was clipped by 0 bases and J by 15 bases; unmatched bases: 8. From germline, CDR1 is EGSTGY and CDR2 YDSYTSSV. CDR3 loop: CATWDGPGRLF. CDR3 coding DNA: TGTGCCACCTGGGATGGGCCTGGGAGACTCTTT.

This rearrangement joins TRGV4 to TRGJ1 or TRGJ2. Assignment of the J gene here rests on matching the DNA to germline, because TCRdb gives none. The CDR3 is 16 residues long. Germline lookup yields CDR1 EGSTGY and CDR2 YDSYTSSV. With V trimmed by 0 bases and J by 2 bases, 10 bases remained unmatched. The DNA for the CDR3 is TGTGCCACCTGGGATGGGCCCTCTAAGGATTATTATAAGAAACTCTTT. Translating it yields CATWDGPSKDYYKKLF.

This clone was seen ten or more times. The chain couples TRGV9 to TRGJ1 or TRGJ2. Trimming at V came to 2 bases and at J to 3 bases, leaving 7 bases not matched to a gene. The CDR3 has 14 residues. Germline assignment: CDR1 GITISATS and CDR2 ISYDGTV (reference sequence). This CDR3 is CALWEATSYYKKLF. The CDR3 DNA follows: TGTGCCTTGTGGGAGGCTACCTCTTATTATAAGAAACTCTTT.

This clone has ten or more counts. V gene TRGV3 combines with J gene TRGJ1 or TRGJ2. The germline gives CDR1 VTNTFY, CDR2 YDVSTARD (reference sequence). The CDR3 has 15 residues. Trimming took 2 bases from V and 1 from J; bases not matched to a gene: 8. The DNA for the CDR3 is TGTGCCACCTGGGACAAGCGGGTCAATTATTATAAGAAACTCTTT. This codes for CATWDKRVNYYKKLF.

Of note for this clone: The same CDR3 is also encoded by other DNA sequences in this sample. The genes are TRGV9 and TRGJP. TCRdb gives no J gene; it was assigned here by matching the DNA to germline. This CDR3 has 17 residues. V trimming: 3 bases; J trimming: 10 bases; junction bases outside the gene matches: 12. Germline V gene lookup returns CDR1 GITISATS and CDR2 ISYDGTV (reference sequence). The DNA of the CDR3 is TGTGCCTTGTGGGAGCCCCCGTGTTGCTTGGGCAAAAAAATCAAGGTATTT. Translated: CALWEPPCCLGKKIKVF.

This clone has a count of ten or more. A much more abundant neighbour one base away suggests this may be a read error. Other DNA sequences in this sample translate to the same CDR3. The chain uses TRGV9 and TRGJP. This CDR3 spans 17 amino acids. V dropped 0 bases and J dropped 2; count of bases not matched to a gene: 1. From germline, CDR1 is GITISATS and CDR2 ISYDGTV (reference sequence). The CDR3 protein is CALWEVRQELGKKIKVF. The CDR3 DNA reads TGTGCCTTGTGGGAGGTGAGGCAAGAGTTGGGCAAAAAAATCAAGGTATTT.

V and J are TRGV8 and TRGJ1 or TRGJ2. The J gene, absent from TCRdb, was called here by matching the DNA to germline. The CDR3 covers 15 residues. V lost 2 bases, J lost 3 bases, and 10 bases stayed unmatched. Germline CDR1 reads VENAVY; CDR2 reads YDSYNSRV. This CDR3 is CATWDNPFVYYKKLF. Here the CDR3 DNA reads TGTGCCACCTGGGATAACCCCTTCGTTTATTATAAGAAACTCTTT.

Judged by abundance, this clone is medium-sized. The chain is built from TRGV9 and TRGJ1 or TRGJ2. CDR3 length: 13 amino acids. V shed 3 bases, J shed 6 bases, and the junction held 8 bases outside the gene matches. Germline V CDR1 and CDR2: GITISATS, ISYDGTV (reference sequence). CDR3 DNA sequence: TGTGCCTTGTGGGAGCCTGAAACTTATAAGAAACTCTTT. Translating gives CALWEPETYKKLF.